Listed below are T cell receptor beta chains from one sample, sequenced in a study of T cells in Graves' hyperthyroidism and ophthalmopathy. TCRdb re-analysed the multiplex PCR reads in MiXCR, keeping a single row per CDR3 protein. The table lists over 400,000 distinct CDR3 sequences, around a fifth of them singletons. The specimen was blood. These receptors came from an older woman with Graves' ophthalmopathy. CDR3s include the opening cysteine and the closing phenylalanine or tryptophan. D genes are given only for firm matches. Expanded clones are given a class, and other clones once, few, many or no size at all.

size: many; V: TRBV7-9; J: TRBJ1-2; D: -; CDR3: CASSLPQGATGYTF; DNA: TGTGCCAGCAGCCTACCACAGGGCGCGACTGGCTACACCTTC
size: few; V: TRBV7-8; J: TRBJ2-2; D: TRBD2; CDR3: CASSFMIAGANTGELFF; DNA: TGTGCCAGCAGCTTTATGATAGCGGGAGCCAACACCGGGGAGCTGTTTTTT
size: -; V: TRBV7-3; J: TRBJ2-1; D: TRBD2; CDR3: CASNPGGGLGNEQFF; DNA: TGTGCCAGCAACCCCGGGGGAGGGCTGGGCAATGAGCAGTTCTTC
size: many; V: TRBV5-6; J: TRBJ2-1; D: TRBD2; CDR3: CASSLVGREFF; DNA: TGTGCCAGCAGCTTGGTCGGGAGGGAGTTCTTC
size: -; V: TRBV19; J: TRBJ2-3; D: -; CDR3: CASSDRSTADTQYF; DNA: TGTGCCAGTTCTGATCGAAGTACGGCAGATACGCAGTATTTT
size: -; V: TRBV2; J: TRBJ1-2; D: -; CDR3: CASSVITGKVGYTF; DNA: TGTGCCAGCAGTGTGATAACAGGAAAGGTTGGCTACACCTTC
size: many; V: TRBV20-1; J: TRBJ1-5; D: -; CDR3: CSASDGGQPQHF; DNA: TGCAGTGCTAGTGACGGTGGACAGCCCCAGCATTTT
size: -; V: TRBV6-1; J: TRBJ1-2; D: -; CDR3: CASTTPAGGWRQGYTF; DNA: TGTGCCAGCACTACCCCGGCGGGGGGGTGGCGGCAGGGCTACACCTTC
size: many; V: TRBV6-1; J: TRBJ2-7; D: TRBD1; CDR3: CASRFQGARLEQYF; DNA: TGTGCCAGCAGATTCCAGGGGGCGCGCTTAGAGCAGTACTTC
size: few; V: TRBV10-2; J: TRBJ1-5; D: -; CDR3: CASSDPGGGQPQHF; DNA: TGCGCCAGCAGTGACCCCGGGGGTGGACAGCCCCAGCATTTT
size: many; V: TRBV28; J: TRBJ2-3; D: -; CDR3: CASSPSGQRTDTQYF; DNA: TGTGCCAGCAGTCCCTCCGGACAGCGCACAGATACGCAGTATTTT
size: -; V: TRBV29-1; J: TRBJ1-2; D: TRBD1; CDR3: CSVGDSYGYTF; DNA: TGCAGCGTTGGGGACAGCTATGGCTACACCTTC
size: many; V: TRBV27; J: TRBJ1-5; D: -; CDR3: CASSPGRPLNQPQHF; DNA: TGTGCCAGCAGTCCGGGCCGGCCCCTGAATCAGCCCCAGCATTTT
size: -; V: TRBV20-1; J: TRBJ1-1; D: -; CDR3: CSAPSQLNTEAFF; DNA: TGCAGTGCCCCGAGTCAGTTAAACACTGAAGCTTTCTTT
size: -; V: TRBV6-1; J: TRBJ2-7; D: TRBD2; CDR3: CASSTPWREDDEQYF; DNA: TGTGCCAGCAGTACCCCCTGGCGGGAGGACGACGAGCAGTACTTC
size: -; V: TRBV7-2; J: TRBJ2-5; D: TRBD2; CDR3: CASSLALTSGRETQYF; DNA: TGTGCCAGCAGCTTAGCGTTGACTAGCGGGAGAGAGACCCAGTACTTC
size: few; V: TRBV18; J: TRBJ2-5; D: -; CDR3: CASSPAHQETQYF; DNA: TGTGCCAGCTCACCAGCACACCAAGAGACCCAGTACTTC
size: -; V: TRBV7-9; J: TRBJ2-4; D: TRBD1; CDR3: CASSLPTGENIQYF; DNA: TGTGCCAGCAGCTTACCAACAGGGGAAAACATTCAGTACTTC
size: few; V: TRBV6-1; J: TRBJ1-6; D: -; CDR3: CATRGGGGFNSPLHF; DNA: TGTGCCACCCGGGGTGGTGGTGGCTTTAATTCACCCCTCCACTTT
size: few; V: TRBV2; J: TRBJ2-7; D: -; CDR3: CASSGQSYEQYF; DNA: TGTGCCAGCAGTGGTCAGTCCTACGAGCAGTACTTC
size: few; V: TRBV12-3/TRBV12-4; J: TRBJ1-2; D: -; CDR3: CASSLSGSFGQDGYTF; DNA: TGTGCCAGCAGTTTGTCAGGGAGCTTCGGCCAGGATGGCTACACCTTC
size: few; V: TRBV19; J: TRBJ2-2; D: TRBD2; CDR3: CASSISGLAVWAGELFF; DNA: TGTGCCAGTAGTATTAGCGGACTAGCGGTTTGGGCCGGGGAGCTGTTTTTT
size: few; V: TRBV28; J: TRBJ2-3; D: -; CDR3: CASSTWEGASGDTQYF; DNA: TGTGCCAGCAGTACCTGGGAGGGGGCGAGTGGAGATACGCAGTATTTT
size: -; V: TRBV3-1; J: TRBJ2-3; D: TRBD2; CDR3: CASSYLAASTDTQYF; DNA: TGTGCCAGCAGCTACCTAGCGGCTAGCACAGATACGCAGTATTTT
size: -; V: TRBV24-1; J: TRBJ2-4; D: TRBD2; CDR3: CATSSGNRNIQYF; DNA: TGTGCCACCAGTAGCGGGAATCGGAACATTCAGTACTTC
size: many; V: TRBV12-3/TRBV12-4; J: TRBJ1-5; D: -; CDR3: CASSSRMDQPQHF; DNA: TGTGCCAGCAGTTCGCGGATGGATCAGCCCCAGCATTTT
size: few; V: TRBV20-1; J: TRBJ1-5; D: -; CDR3: CSAREGGKHQPQHF; DNA: TGCAGTGCTAGAGAAGGAGGGAAGCACCAGCCCCAGCATTTT
size: many; V: TRBV7-2; J: TRBJ2-7; D: TRBD2; CDR3: CASSRLAGAGEQYF; DNA: TGTGCCAGCAGCCGACTAGCGGGAGCGGGTGAGCAGTACTTC
size: -; V: TRBV6-1; J: TRBJ2-7; D: -; CDR3: CASSSVSRSSYEQYF; DNA: TGTGCCAGCAGTTCTGTTTCGCGGAGCTCCTACGAGCAGTACTTC
size: -; V: TRBV15; J: TRBJ1-2; D: -; CDR3: CATSRGPQVYGYTF; DNA: TGTGCCACCAGCAGAGGCCCCCAGGTCTATGGCTACACCTTC
size: many; V: TRBV12-3/TRBV12-4; J: TRBJ1-1; D: TRBD1; CDR3: CASSSGTGFRGTEAFF; DNA: TGTGCCAGCAGCTCCGGGACAGGGTTCCGCGGCACTGAAGCTTTCTTT
size: few; V: TRBV10-1; J: TRBJ2-7; D: -; CDR3: CASSGSPTGEQYF; DNA: TGCGCCAGCAGCGGGAGCCCTACGGGGGAGCAGTACTTC
size: many; V: TRBV19; J: TRBJ1-2; D: TRBD1; CDR3: CASSDLPGQGARSYGYTF; DNA: TGTGCCAGTAGTGACCTCCCGGGACAGGGGGCGCGGAGCTATGGCTACACCTTC
size: few; V: TRBV12-3/TRBV12-4; J: TRBJ2-1; D: TRBD2; CDR3: CASRKAGSGITQFF; DNA: TGTGCCAGCAGGAAAGCAGGTAGCGGGATTACCCAGTTCTTC
size: -; V: TRBV27; J: TRBJ2-3; D: -; CDR3: CASGYPSGTQYF; DNA: TGTGCCAGCGGCTATCCCTCGGGCACGCAGTATTTT
size: few; V: TRBV27; J: TRBJ2-6; D: -; CDR3: CASSSLQGGTGANVLTF; DNA: TGTGCCAGCAGTTCCCTCCAAGGGGGGACTGGGGCCAACGTCCTGACTTTC
size: many; V: TRBV20-1; J: TRBJ1-5; D: -; CDR3: CSTLGGRSNQPQHF; DNA: TGCAGTACTCTGGGGGGACGTAGCAATCAGCCCCAGCATTTT
size: many; V: TRBV13; J: TRBJ1-5; D: -; CDR3: CASSFNRNQPQHF; DNA: TGTGCCAGCAGCTTTAACCGCAATCAGCCCCAGCATTTT
size: few; V: TRBV10-3; J: TRBJ2-2; D: TRBD2; CDR3: CAISGWTSGSPGVSTGELFF; DNA: TGTGCCATCAGTGGATGGACTAGCGGGAGTCCAGGGGTTTCCACCGGGGAGCTGTTTTTT
size: -; V: TRBV20-1; J: TRBJ1-4; D: TRBD1; CDR3: CSARDGTGDEKLFF; DNA: TGCAGTGCTAGAGATGGGACAGGGGATGAAAAACTGTTTTTT
size: many; V: TRBV5-1; J: TRBJ2-7; D: -; CDR3: CASSLEWGSYEQYF; DNA: TGCGCCAGCAGCTTGGAGTGGGGCTCCTACGAGCAGTACTTC
size: few; V: TRBV10-1; J: TRBJ2-3; D: TRBD2; CDR3: CASSEFTAGGHDTQYF; DNA: TGCGCCAGCAGTGAGTTTACAGCGGGAGGGCATGATACGCAGTATTTT
size: -; V: TRBV6-5; J: TRBJ2-1; D: -; CDR3: CASSYRGPYNEQFF; DNA: TGTGCCAGCAGTTACCGCGGGCCCTACAATGAGCAGTTCTTC
size: -; V: TRBV5-1; J: TRBJ2-1; D: TRBD2; CDR3: CARAPLILPGLAGGLTYNEQFF; DNA: TGCGCCCGCGCCCCCCTTATTTTGCCTGGGCTAGCGGGAGGACTAACCTACAATGAGCAGTTCTTC
size: -; V: TRBV5-1; J: TRBJ2-1; D: TRBD1; CDR3: CASSSNRGLFNEQFF; DNA: TGCGCCAGCAGCTCAAACAGGGGGCTCTTTAATGAGCAGTTCTTC
size: -; V: TRBV19; J: TRBJ1-1; D: -; CDR3: CASTRGKTEAFF; DNA: TGTGCCAGTACTCGGGGAAAGACTGAAGCTTTCTTT
size: -; V: TRBV5-1; J: TRBJ1-3; D: -; CDR3: CASSLADSSGNTIYF; DNA: TGCGCCAGCAGCTTGGCCGACAGCTCTGGAAACACCATATATTTT
size: -; V: TRBV5-4; J: TRBJ2-1; D: TRBD1; CDR3: CASSLGGQGVNEQFF; DNA: TGTGCCAGCAGCTTGGGGGGACAGGGGGTCAATGAGCAGTTCTTC
size: few; V: TRBV2; J: TRBJ2-3; D: -; CDR3: CASSELRWDTQYF; DNA: TGTGCCAGCAGTGAACTGAGGTGGGATACGCAGTATTTT
size: few; V: TRBV28; J: TRBJ1-2; D: -; CDR3: CASGKQGIDGYTF; DNA: TGTGCCAGCGGGAAACAGGGTATCGATGGCTACACCTTC
size: many; V: TRBV7-3; J: TRBJ1-1; D: TRBD1; CDR3: CASSMDRGTEAFF; DNA: TGTGCCAGCAGCATGGACAGGGGGACTGAAGCTTTCTTT
size: many; V: TRBV28; J: TRBJ2-3; D: TRBD2; CDR3: CASSLRGGSGPTDTQYF; DNA: TGTGCCAGCAGTTTGCGCGGCGGGAGTGGTCCCACAGATACGCAGTATTTT
size: -; V: TRBV6-2/TRBV6-3; J: TRBJ2-3; D: TRBD2; CDR3: CASSYSLGLAGGPDTQYF; DNA: TGTGCCAGCAGTTACTCCCTGGGACTAGCGGGAGGGCCAGATACGCAGTATTTT
size: -; V: TRBV12-3/TRBV12-4; J: TRBJ2-4; D: -; CDR3: CASSLGSGSAKNIQYF; DNA: TGTGCCAGCAGTTTGGGTTCGGGATCGGCCAAAAACATTCAGTACTTC
size: -; V: TRBV19; J: TRBJ1-1; D: TRBD1; CDR3: CASSDRGLMNTEAFF; DNA: TGTGCCAGTAGTGACAGGGGTCTCATGAACACTGAAGCTTTCTTT